This TCR beta chain comes out of a study of T cell repertoires in cytomegalovirus infection. For the study at large: The study used recently identified HLA-C-restricted and well-studied HLA-B-restricted CMV epitopes. Based on public TCR beta signatures, there were indications of CMV infection and of a matching HLA type.

Trimming stripped 0 bases from V and 0 bases from J, with 8 bases between. This CDR3 spans 16 amino acids. Germline V CDR1 and CDR2: SGHVS, FNYEAQ. One entry per CDR3 protein results from TCRdb running MiXCR on the reads. The table records about a million distinct CDR3 sequences, around 32% of them present only once. This clonotype was detected only a few times. Its antigen remains unknown. Study-level results: Carriers of CMV and the relevant HLA type were discriminated by public TCR beta frequency. HLA-C-restricted, CMV-specific TCR beta clonotypes were dominant ex vivo.

J is TRBJ2-2 and V is TRBV7-6; a weak D match, TRBD1 (6 bases). The sequence was obtained from a human donor in good health (CMV status not recorded). Some clones in this sample may be carry-over from other donors' samples. Sequences were derived from cultured CD8+ T cells from PBMCs, sampled from culture after CMV antigen stimulation. The CDR3 loop reads CASSLAGASNTGELFF. In DNA form, the CDR3 reads TGTGCCAGCAGCTTAGCGGGGGCATCGAACACCGGGGAGCTGTTTTTT.